Each of the 20 T cell receptor beta chains below was sequenced from the same sample in a study of T cell clones after liver transplantation. Some clones are missing from TCRdb's copy, which holds only in-frame ones; the method was immunoSEQ multiplex PCR. There are around 78,000 clones in the sample; approximately 87% occur only once, and about 2.8% lies in the top ten. Here the sequenced sample was CD4+ T cells from blood, taken at the 22-month timepoint. The source is a human patient who received a liver transplant. Some of these T cells may belong to the graft donor.

J is TRBJ1-4 and V is TRBV4-3, with 8 positions matching TRBD1. The germline V gene has CDR1 LGHNA and CDR2 YSLEER. CDR3 length: 16 residues. The V segment lost 0 bases and the J segment 7 bases; nucleotides outside the gene matches: 7. CDR3 loop: CASSQDIAGGGEKLFF. CDR3 DNA: TGCGCCAGCAGCCAAGATATTGCAGGGGGCGGTGAAAAACTGTTTTTT.

V and J are TRBV19 and TRBJ2-7; TRBD1 is a possible D gene (6 bases). Germline V gene lookup returns CDR1 LNHDA and CDR2 SQIVND (reference sequence). The CDR3 spans 14 residues. The V end lost 6 bases, the J end lost 0 bases, and 12 bases lay between the germline ends. CDR3 region: CASRAQGSSYEQYF. In DNA form, the CDR3 reads TGTGCCAGTAGGGCCCAGGGGTCCTCCTACGAGCAGTACTTC.

This clone has just one count. The V gene is TRBV6-5, the J gene TRBJ1-5, with D possibly matching TRBD1 (5 bases). Deletions cut 4 bases from V and 1 base from J, with 11 bases between. The germline V gene encodes CDR1 MNHEY and CDR2 SVGAGI. The CDR3 is made up of 15 amino acids. CDR3 nucleotide sequence: TGTGCCAGCAGTTTCGACGGGGGAAGCAATCAGCCCCAGCATTTT. Residues: CASSFDGGSNQPQHF.

V and J are TRBV6-1 and TRBJ1-6; weak D call: TRBD1 (6 bases). Trimming removed 6 bases at V and 6 bases at J, with 12 bases between. The CDR3 is 14 residues long. CDR1 is MNHNS, CDR2 SASEGT, per germline. In DNA form, the CDR3 reads TGTGCCAGCAGCGAGGACAGCCGTAATTCACCCCTCCACTTT. It is translated as CASSEDSRNSPLHF.

The chain is built from TRBV5-1 and TRBJ2-3; 7 bases agree with TRBD1. CDR3 length equals 15 residues. V was pared by 0 bases and J by 3 bases, with 4 bases of the junction left unmatched. Germline V lookup: CDR1 SGHRS, CDR2 YFSETQ. CDR3 sequence: CASSLEGAVTDTQYF. CDR3 in DNA: TGCGCCAGCAGCTTGGAGGGGGCCGTGACAGATACGCAGTATTTT.

The table lists this clone with a few counts. V is TRBV5-5 and J is TRBJ2-7; 7 nucleotides align to TRBD1. The CDR3 has 15 residues. Germline lookup yields CDR1 SGHKS and CDR2 YYEKEE (reference sequence). Losses at the gene ends were 0 bases for V and 1 base for J; bases not matched to a gene: 4. The CDR3 is CASSLAGTVSYEQYF. The CDR3 coding sequence is TGTGCCAGCAGCTTGGCCGGGACAGTTTCCTACGAGCAGTACTTC.

The chain has TRBV4-3 and TRBJ2-7; D ambiguous. CDR3 length: 14 amino acids. V lost 0 bases and J 1 base, leaving 7 bases between the germline ends. Germline CDR1 is LGHNA and CDR2 is YSLEER. Written as DNA, the CDR3 is TGCGCCAGCAGCCAAGATAGCAGGTCCTACGAGCAGTACTTC. Encoded protein: CASSQDSRSYEQYF.

This clone was recorded once. The chain joins TRBV2 to TRBJ1-5, with 7 bases aligning to TRBD1. The germline V gene has CDR1 SNHLY and CDR2 FYNNEI. The CDR3 length is 14 residues. V lost 6 bases, J lost 1 base, and 3 bases stayed unmatched. The DNA of the CDR3 is TGTGCCAGCAGACCGGGACAGAGCAATCAGCCCCAGCATTTT. This codes for CASRPGQSNQPQHF.

This clone was counted only a few times. V and J are TRBV7-9 and TRBJ2-3, with TRBD2 matching over 14 bases. J lost 7 bases, V lost 6 bases, and 9 bases had no gene match. Germline-derived CDR1 and CDR2 are SEHNR and FQNEAQ (reference sequence). The CDR3 length is 16 residues. The CDR3 DNA is TGTGCCAGCAGTCCGACTAGCGGGAGGGCCTCTAATACGCAGTATTTT. This gives the protein CASSPTSGRASNTQYF.

V usage is TRBV15 and J usage is TRBJ1-2; possible D gene TRBD1, 6 bases. The CDR3 totals 15 residues. Trimming cost V 0 bases and J 3 bases, with 11 bases left between them. CDR1 is LNHNV, CDR2 YYDKDF, per germline (reference sequence). The CDR3 bases are TGTGCCACCAGCAGAGATTACAGGGCGGACTATGGCTACACCTTC. Translated, it gives CATSRDYRADYGYTF.

This clone was observed a single time. The gene calls are TRBV27 and TRBJ1-3; weak D call: TRBD1 (5 bases). Germline V gene lookup returns CDR1 MNHEY and CDR2 SMNVEV (reference sequence). V was trimmed by 3 bases and J by 4 bases, leaving 13 bases between them. This CDR3 contains 15 residues. DNA of the CDR3: TGTGCCAGCAGTTTGACGGGGGTAGGGGGAAACACCATATATTTT. Translation: CASSLTGVGGNTIYF.

The genes are TRBV2 and TRBJ1-1; no clear D gene. CDR1 is SNHLY, CDR2 FYNNEI, per germline. V gave up 6 bases and J gave up 13 bases, with 18 bases separating them. The CDR3 has 12 amino acids. Here the CDR3 reads CASREQTRDGFF. The CDR3 region has the DNA TGTGCCAGCAGGGAACAGACTAGGGATGGTTTCTTT.

V is TRBV9 and J is TRBJ2-7; maybe TRBD2 (6 bases). The CDR3 extends over 14 amino acids. CDR1 is SGDLS and CDR2 is YYNGEE in the germline V gene. Trimming pared 7 bases from V and 2 bases from J, leaving 16 bases between. In DNA form, the CDR3 reads TGTGCCAGCGGCCCGTCTAGCGAGGCCTACGAGCAGTACTTC. Encoded protein: CASGPSSEAYEQYF. The variable domain in full, with the rest retrieved from reference TRBV9 and TRBJ2-7, is DSGVTQTPKHLITATGQRVTLRCSPRSGDLSVYWYQQSLDQGLQFLIQYYNGEERAKGNILERFSAQQFPDLHSELNLSSLELGDSALYFCASGPSSEAYEQYFGPGTRLTVT.

This chain uses TRBV4-3 with TRBJ1-1, with D possibly being TRBD1 (6 bases). From germline, CDR1 is LGHNA and CDR2 YSLEER. V was shortened by 4 bases and J by 5 bases, with 14 bases between the two germline ends. The CDR3 runs 14 residues. In DNA, the CDR3 is TGCGCCAGCAGCCCTTCTGGGAGGGGGACTGAAGCTTTCTTT. This encodes CASSPSGRGTEAFF.

The J gene is TRBJ2-3, the V gene TRBV29-1, with a tentative D call TRBD1 (6 bases). This CDR3 contains 14 residues. CDR1 is SQVTM and CDR2 is ANQGSEA in the germline V gene. Trimming cost V 7 bases and J 5 bases, with 19 bases left between them. CDR3 protein: CSARKGVAEDTQYF. The CDR3 nucleotides are TGCAGCGCCCGGAAGGGGGTGGCAGAAGATACGCAGTATTTT.

The chain couples TRBV27 to TRBJ2-7, with no clear D. This CDR3 region has 14 residues. Trimming removed 4 bases from V and 3 bases from J, with 13 bases in between. Germline V gene sequence: CDR1 MNHEY, CDR2 SMNVEV (reference sequence). DNA for the CDR3: TGTGCCAGCAGTTGGCTGCAAACCGGCTACGAGCAGTACTTC. Translation: CASSWLQTGYEQYF.

This chain links TRBV5-4 with TRBJ2-2; 12 bases map to TRBD1. Germline CDR1 is SGHNT and CDR2 is YYREEE (reference sequence). The CDR3 runs 17 residues. The V segment lost 2 bases and the J segment 6 bases; nucleotides outside the gene matches: 8. The CDR3 region has the DNA TGTGCCAGCAGCTTCGCCGGGACAGGGGGCTTTTCCGGGGAGCTGTTTTTT. Its protein is CASSFAGTGGFSGELFF.

The rearrangement links TRBV18 to TRBJ2-1, with TRBD2 as a possible D gene (5 bases). V was shortened by 6 bases and J by 3 bases, with 18 bases between the two germline ends. CDR1 and CDR2 (germline): KGHSH, LQKENI. The CDR3 is 16 amino acids. CDR3 sequence (DNA): TGTGCCAGCTCGCCCCGGGCTGAGGGCTACTACAATGAGCAGTTCTTC. Protein product: CASSPRAEGYYNEQFF.

The V call is TRBV13, the J call TRBJ2-1; D is ambiguous. Trimming left V 1 base short and J 6 bases short, with 16 bases between. Germline assignment: CDR1 PRHDT and CDR2 FYEKMQ (reference sequence). This CDR3 is built from 16 residues. Here the CDR3 reads CASSLAQHRRANEQFF. The CDR3 bases are TGTGCCAGCAGCTTAGCCCAGCATCGCCGTGCCAATGAGCAGTTCTTC.

V and J are TRBV27 and TRBJ2-5, with a possible D match to TRBD2 (5 bases). The CDR3 consists of 13 residues. In germline, CDR1 is MNHEY, CDR2 SMNVEV (reference sequence). V was pared by 3 bases and J by 4 bases, with 9 bases between. The CDR3 DNA sequence: TGTGCCAGCAGTTTGAGGGCTCGAGAGACCCAGTACTTC. Its protein product is CASSLRARETQYF.